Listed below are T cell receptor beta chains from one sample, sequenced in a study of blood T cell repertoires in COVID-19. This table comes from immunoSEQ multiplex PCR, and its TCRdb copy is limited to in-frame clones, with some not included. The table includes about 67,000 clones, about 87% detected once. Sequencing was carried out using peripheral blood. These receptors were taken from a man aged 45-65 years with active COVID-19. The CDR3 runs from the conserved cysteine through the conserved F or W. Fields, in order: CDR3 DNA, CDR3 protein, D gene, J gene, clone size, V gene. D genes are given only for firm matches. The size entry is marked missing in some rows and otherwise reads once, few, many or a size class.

DNA: TGTGCCAGCAGCCCCGGGACAGGGGGCCATGGGGGCGCTGAAGCTTTCTTT
CDR3: CASSPGTGGHGGAEAFF
D: TRBD1
J: TRBJ1-1
size: -
V: TRBV7-9

DNA: TGTGCCAGCAGGGGGACAGGGAACACTGAAGCTTTCTTT
CDR3: CASRGTGNTEAFF
D: TRBD1
J: TRBJ1-1
size: -
V: TRBV6-4

DNA: TGTGCCAGCAGCCCCTTATGGGCAAACACCATATATTTT
CDR3: CASSPLWANTIYF
D: -
J: TRBJ1-3
size: -
V: TRBV6-5

DNA: TGTGCCAGCAGTCGTGACCGGGACAGTGAGCAGTTCTTC
CDR3: CASSRDRDSEQFF
D: TRBD1
J: TRBJ2-1
size: -
V: TRBV12-3/TRBV12-4

DNA: TGTGCCAGCAGCTTGGGGGGTAGCGGGAGAACAGATACGCAGTATTTT
CDR3: CASSLGGSGRTDTQYF
D: TRBD2
J: TRBJ2-3
size: -
V: TRBV5-4

DNA: TGTGCCAGCAGACGCACTAGCGGGAGTGACTACGAGCAGTACTTC
CDR3: CASRRTSGSDYEQYF
D: TRBD2
J: TRBJ2-7
size: -
V: TRBV6-5

DNA: TGCGCCAGCAGCCAGGGACGGGGGGACTACGAGCAGTACTTC
CDR3: CASSQGRGDYEQYF
D: TRBD2
J: TRBJ2-7
size: -
V: TRBV4-1

DNA: TGTGCCATCAGTGAAGCAGGGGGTGATCAGCCCCAGCATTTT
CDR3: CAISEAGGDQPQHF
D: TRBD1
J: TRBJ1-5
size: -
V: TRBV10-3

DNA: TGTGCCAGCAGCTTTGGGGACAGGGATTCCGAGCAGTACTTC
CDR3: CASSFGDRDSEQYF
D: TRBD1
J: TRBJ2-7
size: -
V: TRBV11-3

DNA: TGTGCCAGCAGCAAGATGGGGGGGCCGAACACTGAAGCTTTCTTT
CDR3: CASSKMGGPNTEAFF
D: -
J: TRBJ1-1
size: -
V: TRBV7-3

DNA: TGCGCCAGCAGCTCCCCGACAGGGAGGACTCGCGCAGATACGCAGTATTTT
CDR3: CASSSPTGRTRADTQYF
D: -
J: TRBJ2-3
size: -
V: TRBV4-1

DNA: TGTGCCAGCAGCCCCCACGGGGGGTTCTACGAGCAGTACTTC
CDR3: CASSPHGGFYEQYF
D: TRBD2
J: TRBJ2-7
size: -
V: TRBV7-9

DNA: TGTGCCACCAGTGAAAGCGGGACAGGTGATTCTGGGGCCAACGTCCTGACTTTC
CDR3: CATSESGTGDSGANVLTF
D: -
J: TRBJ2-6
size: -
V: TRBV24-1

DNA: TGTGCCAGCAGCTCGTTGACTAGCGGGAGGGCCAATGAGCAGTTCTTC
CDR3: CASSSLTSGRANEQFF
D: TRBD2
J: TRBJ2-1
size: once
V: TRBV5-6

DNA: TGTGCCAGCAGCCTTTCGGGACTAGCGGGATCCGAGCAGTACTTC
CDR3: CASSLSGLAGSEQYF
D: TRBD2
J: TRBJ2-7
size: -
V: TRBV7-2

DNA: TGTGCCAGCAGCTCTAACAATGAGCAGTTCTTC
CDR3: CASSSNNEQFF
D: -
J: TRBJ2-1
size: -
V: TRBV11-3

DNA: TGTGCCAGCAGTTTAGAAGTTAGCGGGACACGCTACAATGAGCAGTTCTTC
CDR3: CASSLEVSGTRYNEQFF
D: TRBD2
J: TRBJ2-1
size: -
V: TRBV27

DNA: TGTGCCAGCAGCCGAGGTAGCGGGATTAGCTACGAGCAGTACTTC
CDR3: CASSRGSGISYEQYF
D: -
J: TRBJ2-7
size: -
V: TRBV21-1

DNA: TGCGCCAGCAGCTTGGCCTTGGGCCTCGGAGAGACCCAGTACTTC
CDR3: CASSLALGLGETQYF
D: -
J: TRBJ2-5
size: -
V: TRBV5-1

DNA: TGTGCCAGTAATTTCGGACAGAACTATGGCTACACCTTC
CDR3: CASNFGQNYGYTF
D: -
J: TRBJ1-2
size: -
V: TRBV19

DNA: TGTGCCAGCTTTGGGAGGGGTGGCAAAAACATTCAGTACTTC
CDR3: CASFGRGGKNIQYF
D: TRBD2
J: TRBJ2-4
size: -
V: TRBV28

DNA: TGTGCCAGCAGTCCACAGGGGAACTATGGCTACACCTTC
CDR3: CASSPQGNYGYTF
D: TRBD1
J: TRBJ1-2
size: -
V: TRBV12-3/TRBV12-4

DNA: TGCGCCAGCAGTGAGTTCAAGACATGGGGAGGGGAAGCTTTCTTT
CDR3: CASSEFKTWGGEAFF
D: -
J: TRBJ1-1
size: -
V: TRBV10-2

DNA: TGTGCCAGCAGCTCCCAGTACGGACAGGGGGACGAGCAGTACTTC
CDR3: CASSSQYGQGDEQYF
D: TRBD1
J: TRBJ2-7
size: -
V: TRBV7-9

DNA: TGTGCCAGCAGCAGACGGACTAGCGGGAGGTTGAGGACCGGGGAGCTGTTTTTT
CDR3: CASSRRTSGRLRTGELFF
D: TRBD2
J: TRBJ2-2
size: -
V: TRBV5-8

DNA: TGTGCCAGCAAAGCGCGGCTGGAGACTGAAGCTTTCTTT
CDR3: CASKARLETEAFF
D: -
J: TRBJ1-1
size: -
V: TRBV6-5

DNA: TGTGCCAGTAGTGAGGCGGGACTAGCGAGGAATGAGCAGTTCTTC
CDR3: CASSEAGLARNEQFF
D: TRBD2
J: TRBJ2-1
size: -
V: TRBV19

DNA: TGTGCCAGCAGCCCCCCTGTGGGGCCTGGCGATACGCAGTATTTT
CDR3: CASSPPVGPGDTQYF
D: -
J: TRBJ2-3
size: -
V: TRBV7-2

DNA: TGTGCCAGCAGTGAAAGACAGGGTAGGTCCTACGAGCAGTACTTC
CDR3: CASSERQGRSYEQYF
D: TRBD1
J: TRBJ2-7
size: once
V: TRBV2

DNA: TGCAGCGTTGGCCAGGGGGCCACCGGGGAGCTGTTTTTT
CDR3: CSVGQGATGELFF
D: TRBD1
J: TRBJ2-2
size: -
V: TRBV29-1

DNA: TGTGCCATCAGTGCGAGGGGCACAGATACGCAGTATTTT
CDR3: CAISARGTDTQYF
D: -
J: TRBJ2-3
size: -
V: TRBV10-3

DNA: TGCGCCAGCAGCCAAGCGTCCGGGGAGACCCAGTACTTC
CDR3: CASSQASGETQYF
D: -
J: TRBJ2-5
size: -
V: TRBV4-1

DNA: TGTGCCAGCTCACTGCCGGGGACAGATACGCAGTATTTT
CDR3: CASSLPGTDTQYF
D: -
J: TRBJ2-3
size: -
V: TRBV18

DNA: TGCGCCAGCAGCCAAGTGGACAGGACTTGCTACGAGCAGTACTTC
CDR3: CASSQVDRTCYEQYF
D: TRBD1
J: TRBJ2-7
size: -
V: TRBV4-3

DNA: TGTGCCAGCAGCTTGGCGAGGACTGTCTACAATGAGCAGTTCTTC
CDR3: CASSLARTVYNEQFF
D: -
J: TRBJ2-1
size: -
V: TRBV5-5

DNA: TGCGCCAGCAGCTTGGTGACAGGGGGAATCCACGAGCAGTACTTC
CDR3: CASSLVTGGIHEQYF
D: TRBD1
J: TRBJ2-7
size: -
V: TRBV5-1

DNA: TGTGCCAGCTACTGGGGACTAGCGGGAGCGGAGACCCAGTACTTC
CDR3: CASYWGLAGAETQYF
D: -
J: TRBJ2-5
size: -
V: TRBV21-1

DNA: TGTGCCAGTAGTATAAGTGTTGGACAGGGAACAGATACGCAGTATTTT
CDR3: CASSISVGQGTDTQYF
D: TRBD1
J: TRBJ2-3
size: -
V: TRBV19

DNA: TGTGCCAGTAGTATCCGAGGGTCGGGCACTGAAGCTTTCTTT
CDR3: CASSIRGSGTEAFF
D: -
J: TRBJ1-1
size: -
V: TRBV19

DNA: TGTGCCAGCAGTTTATCCCCCTCCACCTTAGATGACAATGAGCAGTTCTTC
CDR3: CASSLSPSTLDDNEQFF
D: -
J: TRBJ2-1
size: once
V: TRBV28

DNA: TGTGCCAGCAGCCGGCCCCGTGGGGCCTATGGCTACACCTTC
CDR3: CASSRPRGAYGYTF
D: -
J: TRBJ1-2
size: -
V: TRBV3-1/TRBV3-2

DNA: TGTGCCAGCAGTTTTTCCCAGGGGGCCGTAGCTTTCTTT
CDR3: CASSFSQGAVAFF
D: TRBD1
J: TRBJ1-1
size: -
V: TRBV27

DNA: TGTGCCAGCAGCCTAAACAGGGGGTATAATTCACCCCTCCACTTT
CDR3: CASSLNRGYNSPLHF
D: TRBD1
J: TRBJ1-6
size: -
V: TRBV5-5

DNA: TGTGCCAGCAGCGTAGGCCACATGAACACTGAAGCTTTCTTT
CDR3: CASSVGHMNTEAFF
D: -
J: TRBJ1-1
size: -
V: TRBV9

DNA: TGTGCCACCAGTGACGCGAGACAGGGGATTACTGAAGCTTTCTTT
CDR3: CATSDARQGITEAFF
D: TRBD1
J: TRBJ1-1
size: -
V: TRBV24-1

DNA: TGTGCCAGCAGCTTAGTTCGGACTAGCGGGATTGGAGATACGCAGTATTTT
CDR3: CASSLVRTSGIGDTQYF
D: TRBD2
J: TRBJ2-3
size: -
V: TRBV7-8

DNA: TGTGCCTGGAGTCGGGGGGGATTGGATACGCAGTATTTT
CDR3: CAWSRGGLDTQYF
D: TRBD2
J: TRBJ2-3
size: -
V: TRBV30

DNA: TGCGCCAGCAGCTTGGCCAAAGCGGGAGAGACCCAGTACTTC
CDR3: CASSLAKAGETQYF
D: -
J: TRBJ2-5
size: -
V: TRBV5-1

DNA: TGTGCCAGCAGCTCGAATTTAGCGGGAGATGGTGGTACGCAGTATTTT
CDR3: CASSSNLAGDGGTQYF
D: TRBD2
J: TRBJ2-3
size: -
V: TRBV7-9

DNA: TGTGCCAGCAGCGAATACGGACTAGGGGACAATGAGCAGTTCTTC
CDR3: CASSEYGLGDNEQFF
D: TRBD2
J: TRBJ2-1
size: many
V: TRBV9

DNA: TGTGCCAGCAGTTACCTTAGCACCGGGGAGCTGTTTTTT
CDR3: CASSYLSTGELFF
D: -
J: TRBJ2-2
size: -
V: TRBV6-5

DNA: TGTGCCAGCAGCCCCTACTATGGCTCCTACAATGAGCAGTTCTTC
CDR3: CASSPYYGSYNEQFF
D: -
J: TRBJ2-1
size: -
V: TRBV3-1/TRBV3-2

DNA: TGTGCCAGCTCGGAGGACCCGGGACAGGGTACCACTGAAGCTTTCTTT
CDR3: CASSEDPGQGTTEAFF
D: TRBD1
J: TRBJ1-1
size: once
V: TRBV18

DNA: TGTGCCAGCAGTTACAGGGGGCGAACTGAAGCTTTCTTT
CDR3: CASSYRGRTEAFF
D: TRBD1
J: TRBJ1-1
size: -
V: TRBV6-2/TRBV6-3

DNA: TGTGCCGGGGGCACAGGGGTGAACACTGAAGCTTTCTTT
CDR3: CAGGTGVNTEAFF
D: TRBD1
J: TRBJ1-1
size: -
V: TRBV2

DNA: TGTGCCAGCAGTTACGTCTCTCTCGGGGGACCGGTCTTCCTGAACACTGAAGCTTTCTTT
CDR3: CASSYVSLGGPVFLNTEAFF
D: -
J: TRBJ1-1
size: few
V: TRBV6-2/TRBV6-3

DNA: TGTGCCAGCAGGTCTGATGGACAGGGGGGGAACACTGAAGCTTTCTTT
CDR3: CASRSDGQGGNTEAFF
D: TRBD1
J: TRBJ1-1
size: once
V: TRBV5-5

DNA: TGTGCCTGGAGTGTACACCTACTACGGGAGCAGTACTTC
CDR3: CAWSVHLLREQYF
D: -
J: TRBJ2-7
size: -
V: TRBV30

DNA: TGTGCCAGCAGTTCACCTGGACCGGGAAACGGTGAAAAACTGTTTTTT
CDR3: CASSSPGPGNGEKLFF
D: -
J: TRBJ1-4
size: -
V: TRBV11-1